This TCR beta chain was captured in a study of cytomegalovirus exposure and HLA in healthy donors. General study results and limits: Reports indicated that the classifier achieved high specificity and sensitivity in diagnosing cytomegalovirus status.

This CDR3 has 13 amino acids. Germline CDR1 is MNHNY and CDR2 is SVGAGI (reference sequence). The V end lost 0 bases, the J end lost 5 bases, and 5 bases lay between the germline ends. Worth noting for this clone: The antigen is unknown.

Generated by immunoSEQ multiplex PCR, the TCRdb table keeps only in-frame clones and is missing some. The data show 120,000 to 150,000 clones, 80% to 90% seen once. This TCR derives from a man aged 18 to 30 in good health and CMV-seropositive. The chain carries TRBV6-6 and TRBJ2-1; D gene unclear. The sequenced material came from PBMCs. For the CDR3, the DNA is TGTGCCAGCAGTTACTCGAGAGACAATGAGCAGTTCTTC. Translating gives CASSYSRDNEQFF.